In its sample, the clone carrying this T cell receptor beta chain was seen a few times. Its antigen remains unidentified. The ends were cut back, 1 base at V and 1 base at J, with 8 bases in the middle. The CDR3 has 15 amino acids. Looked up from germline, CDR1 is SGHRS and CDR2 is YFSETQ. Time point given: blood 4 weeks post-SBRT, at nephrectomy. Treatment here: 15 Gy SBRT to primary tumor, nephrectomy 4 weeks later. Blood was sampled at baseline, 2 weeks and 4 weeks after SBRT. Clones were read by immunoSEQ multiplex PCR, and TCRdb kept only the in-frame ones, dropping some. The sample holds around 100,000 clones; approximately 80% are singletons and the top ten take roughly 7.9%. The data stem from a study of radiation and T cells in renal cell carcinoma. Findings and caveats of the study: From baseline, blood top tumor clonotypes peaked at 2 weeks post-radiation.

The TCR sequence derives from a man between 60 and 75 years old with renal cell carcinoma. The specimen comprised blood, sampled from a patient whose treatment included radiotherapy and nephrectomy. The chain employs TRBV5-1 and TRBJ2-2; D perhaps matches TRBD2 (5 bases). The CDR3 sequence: CASSLRAENTGELFF. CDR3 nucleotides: TGCGCCAGCAGCTTGAGAGCGGAGAACACCGGGGAGCTGTTTTTT.